Below, 24 T cell receptor beta chains from the same sample are listed, as sequenced in a study of Graves' ophthalmopathy and Graves' hyperthyroidism. RNA transcripts were the source from which TCR beta CDR3 regions were amplified. First-round RT-PCR employed HTBI primers, with a second-round multiplex PCR after it. TCRdb re-derived calls from the multiplex PCR reads in MiXCR, one entry per CDR3 protein. Counted here are hundreds of thousands of distinct CDR3 sequences, about 38% occurring once; the ten biggest clones make up about 3.3%. The sample taken for sequencing was peripheral blood. These receptors all come from an adult man with Graves' ophthalmopathy.

In its sample, this clonotype was seen once. At one end the junction does not follow the germline gene, possibly because of a read error. The chain has TRBV11-2 and TRBJ1-4, with 9 positions matching TRBD1. The CDR3 has 16 amino acids. Looked up from germline, CDR1 is SGHAT and CDR2 is FQNNGV. The CDR3 nucleotides are TGCGCCAGCAGCCAAGCGTCCGGGACAGGGTTGGAAAAACTGTTTTTT. Residues: CASSQASGTGLEKLFF.

In its sample, this clonotype was seen many times. This chain uses TRBV5-1 with TRBJ2-7; TRBD1 matches 10 bases. The CDR3 sequence is 17 residues long. Trimming took 4 bases from V and 2 from J; bases not matched to a gene: 12. CDR1 is SGHRS and CDR2 is YFSETQ in the germline V gene. CDR3 protein: CASSAAGTGVGTYEQYF. The CDR3, as DNA: TGCGCCAGCAGCGCCGCCGGGACAGGGGTTGGTACCTACGAGCAGTACTTC.

The chain combines TRBV15 with TRBJ2-3; the D gene is possibly TRBD1 (6 bases). V lost 1 base, J lost 2 bases, and 13 bases lay in between. Germline loops: CDR1 LNHNV, CDR2 YYDKDF (reference sequence). CDR3 length: 16 residues. CDR3 sequence reads: CATSRVGRGTTDTQYF. In nucleotides, the CDR3 is TGTGCCACCAGCAGAGTAGGCAGGGGAACCACAGATACGCAGTATTTT.

The rearrangement uses TRBV9 and TRBJ2-2, with D hard to call. Germline V lookup: CDR1 SGDLS, CDR2 YYNGEE. With 3 bases removed from V and 6 bases from J, the gap between germline ends came to 9 bases. The CDR3 has 13 amino acids. In nucleotides, the CDR3 is TGTGCCAGCAGCGGCAGAGGTGCCGGGGAGCTGTTTTTT. Translating it yields CASSGRGAGELFF.

This clonotype was recorded a few times. This chain joins TRBV11-1 and TRBJ1-2; possibly TRBD1 for D (5 bases). Germline V CDR1 and CDR2: SGHAT, FQDESV (reference sequence). CDR3 length: 14 residues. V dropped 8 bases and J dropped 0 bases, with 13 bases sitting between them. The CDR3 sequence: CASSPTGSNYGYTF. CDR3 coding DNA: TGTGCCAGCTCACCCACAGGATCTAACTATGGCTACACCTTC.

Points on this clonotype: One junction end does not reproduce the germline sequence, and a read error may be involved. The chain joins TRBV9 to TRBJ2-7; D remains ambiguous. This CDR3 spans 18 amino acids. Germline CDR1 and CDR2: SGDLS and YYNGEE. The CDR3 nucleotides are TGTGTCAGCAGCATCCCCTCCACCTCCAAGACCCCTTCCTACGAGCAGTACTTC. Translated: CVSSIPSTSKTPSYEQYF.

The gene calls are TRBV7-9 and TRBJ2-5; 8 bases align to TRBD1. In germline, CDR1 is SEHNR, CDR2 FQNEAQ (reference sequence). V shed 5 bases, J shed 2 bases, and the junction held 10 bases outside the gene matches. The CDR3 has 16 residues. CDR3 loop: CASSRPGQGWQETQYF. CDR3 bases: TGTGCCAGCAGCCGCCCCGGACAGGGATGGCAAGAGACCCAGTACTTC.

A remark on this clonotype: A read error is possible here, since a much larger clone lies one base away. This chain connects TRBV10-3 to TRBJ1-5; D remains ambiguous. Germline V CDR1 and CDR2: ENHRY, SYGVKD. The CDR3 has 14 residues. CDR3 in amino acids: CASSYGYSNQPQHF. The DNA for the CDR3 is TGTGCCAGCAGTTACGGTTATAGCAATCAGCCCCAGCATTTT.

The table lists this clonotype with many counts. This rearrangement joins TRBV7-9 to TRBJ2-2; possible D gene TRBD1, 5 bases. Germline assignment: CDR1 SEHNR and CDR2 FQNEAQ (reference sequence). The CDR3 spans 14 residues. V dropped 1 base and J dropped 3 bases, with 6 bases sitting between them. CDR3 residues: CASSLGGDTGELFF. For the CDR3, the DNA is TGTGCCAGCAGCTTAGGGGGCGACACCGGGGAGCTGTTTTTT.

This clonotype has a count of ten or more. The V and J genes are TRBV12-3 or TRBV12-4 and TRBJ2-7; 8 bases align to TRBD1. CDR3 length equals 15 residues. Germline trimming cut 6 bases from V and 2 bases from J; bases unmatched to any gene: 9. Here the CDR3 DNA reads TGTGCCAGCAGGTTCGGGACAGGTGGGACCTACGAGCAGTACTTC. Translated, it gives CASRFGTGGTYEQYF.

This clonotype was seen ten or more times. The CDR3 spells CSARTGPNTEAFF. The CDR3 region has the DNA TGCAGCGCTAGGACAGGGCCGAACACTGAAGCTTTCTTT. V gene TRBV29-1 combines with J gene TRBJ1-1; 8 nucleotides align to TRBD1. The CDR3 contains 13 residues. After removal of 7 bases from V and 1 base from J, the junction contained 5 bases not matched to a gene. CDR1 and CDR2 from the germline V gene are SQVTM and ANQGSEA.

This clonotype was counted ten times or more. The CDR3 DNA reads as TGTGCTAGTGACGACGGACAGGGGAAAGGAGAAAAACTGTTTTTT. Protein product: CASDDGQGKGEKLFF. The chain recombines TRBV12-5 with TRBJ1-4, with 9 bases identical to TRBD1. The CDR3 is made up of 15 amino acids. Trimming removed 7 bases from V and 8 bases from J; junction bases left unmatched: 11. Germline V gene data show CDR1 as LGHNT and CDR2 as FRNRAP.

V gene TRBV25-1 combines with J gene TRBJ1-4; weak D call: TRBD1 (6 bases). Germline assignment: CDR1 MGHDK and CDR2 SYGVNS. The germline V and J ends were trimmed by 4 bases and 8 bases, with 14 bases remaining between them. This CDR3 has 14 residues. The CDR3 DNA sequence: TGTGCCAGCAGTGGGGAGGGACATCCGGAAAAACTGTTTTTT. Protein: CASSGEGHPEKLFF.

This clonotype appeared many times. The chain recombines TRBV20-1 with TRBJ1-2; D gene ambiguous. V gave up 1 base and J gave up 2 bases, with 11 bases separating them. Germline V gene sequence: CDR1 DFQATT, CDR2 SNEGSKA (reference sequence). The CDR3 loop spans 14 amino acids. DNA for the CDR3: TGCAGTGCTAGAGTGGGCTCCCCCAACTATGGCTACACCTTC. The encoded protein is CSARVGSPNYGYTF.

This clonotype has a count of ten or more. The chain recombines TRBV3-1 with TRBJ2-7, with unresolved D. The CDR3 has 13 amino acids. V was shortened by 2 bases and J by 1 base, with 6 bases between the two germline ends. Germline-derived CDR1 and CDR2 are LGHDT and YNNKEL (reference sequence). CDR3 protein: CASSQTDSYEQYF. The DNA for the CDR3 is TGTGCCAGCAGCCAAACGGATTCCTACGAGCAGTACTTC.

The rearrangement uses TRBV14 and TRBJ2-5; D is unclear. Trimming stripped 8 bases from V and 2 bases from J, with 21 bases between. Germline V gene data show CDR1 as SGHDN and CDR2 as FVKESK. This CDR3 region has 16 residues. This CDR3 reads CASSSNGRPNQETQYF. Here the CDR3 DNA reads TGTGCCAGCTCATCGAACGGCAGGCCCAATCAAGAGACCCAGTACTTC.

The chain recombines TRBV7-3 with TRBJ2-6; D may be TRBD1 (5 bases). CDR1 is SGHTA and CDR2 is FQGTGA in the germline V gene. Deletions cut 2 bases from V and 5 bases from J, with 7 bases between. The CDR3 has 14 amino acids. The CDR3 here is CASSLQGWANVLTF. DNA of the CDR3: TGTGCCAGCAGCTTACAGGGATGGGCCAACGTCCTGACTTTC.

Comment on this clonotype: The conserved final phenylalanine or tryptophan is absent from the CDR3, which likely points to a read error. V and J are TRBV7-2 and TRBJ2-7, with D perhaps being TRBD1 or TRBD2 (5 bases each). V dropped 4 bases and J dropped 2 bases, with 12 bases sitting between them. CDR1 is SGHTA and CDR2 is FQGNSA in the germline V gene. The CDR3 length is 14 residues. The CDR3 protein is CASSSGTGAYEQYL. CDR3 coding DNA: TGTGCCAGCAGCTCCGGGACGGGTGCCTACGAGCAGTACCTC.

With regard to this clonotype: At one end, the junction sequence differs from germline, possibly due to a read error. The V gene is TRBV7-2, the J gene TRBJ2-5; 9 nucleotides align to TRBD1. The germline V gene encodes CDR1 SGHTA and CDR2 FQGNSA. This CDR3 has 18 amino acids. Here the CDR3 DNA reads TGCGCCAGCAGCCAGACCACAGGGGGCGGCGGAGACCAAGAGACCCAGTACTTC. Translated, it gives CASSQTTGGGGDQETQYF.

The chain uses TRBV12-3 or TRBV12-4 and TRBJ2-5, with 8 positions matching TRBD1. There are 15 residues in the CDR3. CDR3 coding DNA: TGTGCAAGTCCAGGGGGCCCGTTTTACCAAGAGACCCAGTACTTC. Translating it yields CASPGGPFYQETQYF.

As regards this clonotype: One end of the junction varies from germline; a read error may be responsible. This sequence joins TRBV29-1 and TRBJ2-2, with D maybe TRBD2 (5 bases). This CDR3 is 12 amino acids long. Germline assignment: CDR1 SQVTM and CDR2 ANQGSEA. DNA of the CDR3: TGCAGCGGACTAACGAACACCGGGAAGCTGTTTTTT. This encodes CSGLTNTGKLFF.

This clonotype was seen once. J is TRBJ1-1 and V is TRBV29-1; D may be TRBD1 (5 bases). This CDR3 is 13 amino acids long. Germline V lookup: CDR1 SQVTM, CDR2 ANQGSEA. Trimming removed 8 bases at V and 0 bases at J, with 13 bases between. This CDR3 is CSLVRGMNTEAFF. The CDR3 nucleotides are TGCAGCTTAGTTAGGGGCATGAACACTGAAGCTTTCTTT.

The rearrangement uses TRBV29-1 and TRBJ1-6; the D gene is possibly TRBD1 (5 bases). Germline V gives CDR1 SQVTM, CDR2 ANQGSEA. The CDR3 is 10 amino acids. Between the trimmed V and J ends, which lost 5 bases and 15 bases, there was a span of 11 bases. The CDR3 sequence: CSVKGTHLHF. Here the CDR3 DNA reads TGCAGCGTTAAGGGGACTCACCTCCACTTT.

The genes are TRBV20-1 and TRBJ1-3; D gene unclear. Germline lookup yields CDR1 DFQATT and CDR2 SNEGSKA (reference sequence). V lost 3 bases to trimming and J lost 8 bases, with 11 bases between them. The CDR3 covers 12 residues. The CDR3 nucleotides read TGCAGTGCTAGGGACCCTGGCTACACCATATATTTT. This gives the protein CSARDPGYTIYF.